Given below is one TCR beta chain in context. The J segment lost 4 bases and the V segment lost 1 base, leaving 4 bases of the junction unmatched. Germline-derived CDR1 and CDR2 are MGHDK and SYGVNS. The CDR3 has 15 amino acids. This sample is drawn from a study of technical replicates of blood from four donors. The repertoire was sequenced with immunoSEQ multiplex PCR; TCRdb's copy has only in-frame clones and lacks some. The table has almost 70,000 clones, more than 85% seen once. Sequencing input: PBMCs. V and J are TRBV25-1 and TRBJ1-3, with 7 nucleotides matching TRBD1. This sequence originates from a human donor in good health. Some clones in this sample may be carry-over from other donors' samples. The CDR3 sequence is CASSESSRGGNTIYF. CDR3 in DNA: TGTGCCAGCAGTGAATCGAGCAGGGGGGGAAACACCATATATTTT.